This TCR beta chain originates from a study of monozygotic twins with inflammatory bowel disease. Template switching was used to attach UMIs, which incorporated a 6-nucleotide sample barcode. TCRdb reprocessed the 5' RACE reads and reports one entry per CDR3 protein, with no DNA. Found here are around 150,000 distinct CDR3 sequences; the top ten clones hold around 2.8%. CDR1 and CDR2 (germline): ENHRY, SYGVKD. This CDR3 contains 15 residues. Whole-study findings and limits: Between concordant and discordant twins, repertoire similarity failed to differ, a result that limited power may explain. Fewer clonotypes were shared with others by IBD patients than by healthy twins, especially with disease activity.

A word on this clonotype: What it binds is not known.

Sequenced material: blood. This chain uses TRBV10-3 with TRBJ1-2; TCRdb picks TRBD1, but there is no DNA to check that call. The receptor was isolated from a human donor with ulcerative colitis or Crohn's disease, or a healthy co-twin of an affected twin (not recorded which). The CDR3 here is CAIKITGPGDYGYTF.